These T cell receptor beta chains were read from a single sample in a study of blood T cells in healthy people across ages. TCRdb reprocessed the 5' RACE reads with MiXCR, giving one entry per CDR3 protein. The table lists some 750,000 distinct CDR3 sequences, approximately 21% of them singletons. Sequences were obtained from blood. These receptors all stem from a man aged 65 to 85 in good health. Each CDR3 is given with its conserved first and last residue. The D gene is left open where the match is weak. Not every row has a clone size; where given, it reads once, few, many or a size class.

size,D,J,V,CDR3,DNA
-,-,TRBJ2-2,TRBV5-1,CASSFLLRTANTGELFF,TGCGCCAGCAGCTTTTTGCTAAGGACAGCGAACACCGGGGAGCTGTTTTTT
few,-,TRBJ1-3,TRBV7-2,CASSFPGTPGNTIYF,TGTGCCAGCAGCTTTCCCGGGACCCCTGGAAACACCATATATTTT
-,TRBD2,TRBJ2-1,TRBV20-1,CSAFNRLAGAGNEQFF,TGCAGTGCTTTTAATCGACTAGCGGGAGCCGGCAATGAGCAGTTCTTC
few,-,TRBJ2-2,TRBV12-3/TRBV12-4,CASSLWEAAGELFF,TGTGCCAGCAGTTTATGGGAGGCCGCCGGGGAGCTGTTTTTT
-,-,TRBJ2-5,TRBV29-1,CSVGILQTQYF,TGCAGCGTTGGAATCCTCCAGACCCAGTACTTC
few,TRBD2,TRBJ2-1,TRBV20-1,CCAPTSGAYNEQFF,TGCTGTGCCCCGACTAGCGGGGCTTACAATGAGCAGTTCTTC
-,TRBD1,TRBJ2-7,TRBV10-3,CAISQKQTGPGGEQYF,TGTGCCATCAGCCAAAAACAAACAGGGCCAGGGGGTGAGCAGTACTTC
-,TRBD1,TRBJ1-6,TRBV3-1,CASSERRAGGINNSPLHF,TGTGCCAGCAGCGAGAGAAGAGCAGGGGGGATAAATAATTCACCCCTCCACTTT
-,-,TRBJ1-1,TRBV5-1,CASSSATDPTILNTEAFF,TGCGCCAGCAGCTCGGCGACAGATCCCACAATCTTGAACACTGAAGCTTTCTTT
few,-,TRBJ2-1,TRBV20-1,CSAHGTSSYNEQFF,TGCAGTGCTCATGGGACATCTAGCTACAATGAGCAGTTCTTC
-,-,TRBJ1-4,TRBV12-3/TRBV12-4,CASWPPGIRNEKLFF,TGTGCCAGCTGGCCCCCCGGGATCCGTAATGAAAAACTGTTTTTT
-,TRBD1,TRBJ2-3,TRBV24-1,CATKPGQGRPDTQYF,TGTGCCACCAAGCCGGGACAGGGTCGCCCAGATACGCAGTATTTT
-,TRBD2,TRBJ2-7,TRBV9,CASSVGGIAGNHEQYF,TGTGCCAGCAGCGTAGGGGGGATAGCGGGGAACCACGAGCAGTACTTC
-,TRBD1,TRBJ2-1,TRBV29-1,CSVDRTGANNEQFF,TGCAGCGTTGATAGGACAGGGGCGAACAATGAGCAGTTCTTC
-,-,TRBJ2-3,TRBV5-6,CASSSGRQTQYF,TGTGCCAGCAGCTCCGGCCGTCAGACGCAGTATTTT
few,-,TRBJ2-1,TRBV29-1,CSVGGPWNEQFF,TGCAGCGTTGGGGGGCCATGGAATGAGCAGTTCTTC
once,-,TRBJ1-1,TRBV5-1,CASSLELGRVNTEAFF,TGCGCCAGCAGCTTGGAACTTGGCAGGGTGAACACCGAAGCTTTCTTT